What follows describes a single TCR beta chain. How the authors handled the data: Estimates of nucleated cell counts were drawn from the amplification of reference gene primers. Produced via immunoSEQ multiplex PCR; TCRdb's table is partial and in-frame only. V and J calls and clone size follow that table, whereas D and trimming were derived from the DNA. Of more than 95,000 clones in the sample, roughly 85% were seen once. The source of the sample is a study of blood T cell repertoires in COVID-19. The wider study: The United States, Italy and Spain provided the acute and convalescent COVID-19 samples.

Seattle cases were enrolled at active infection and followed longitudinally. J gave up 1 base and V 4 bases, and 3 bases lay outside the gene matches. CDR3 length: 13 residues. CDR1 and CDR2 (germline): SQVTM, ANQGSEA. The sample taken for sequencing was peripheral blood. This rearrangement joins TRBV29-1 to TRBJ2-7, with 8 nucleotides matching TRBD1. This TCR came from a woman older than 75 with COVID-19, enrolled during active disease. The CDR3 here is CSVVTGGSYEQYF. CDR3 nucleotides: TGCAGCGTTGTCACAGGGGGGTCCTACGAGCAGTACTTC.